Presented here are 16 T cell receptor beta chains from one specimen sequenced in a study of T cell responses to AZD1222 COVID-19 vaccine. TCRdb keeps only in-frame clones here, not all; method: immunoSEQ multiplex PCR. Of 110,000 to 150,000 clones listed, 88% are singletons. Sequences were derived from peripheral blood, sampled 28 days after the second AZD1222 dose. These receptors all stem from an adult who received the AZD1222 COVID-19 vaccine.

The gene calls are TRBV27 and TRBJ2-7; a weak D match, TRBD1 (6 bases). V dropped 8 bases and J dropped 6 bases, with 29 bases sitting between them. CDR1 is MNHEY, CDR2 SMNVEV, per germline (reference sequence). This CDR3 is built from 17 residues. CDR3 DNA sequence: TGTGCCAGCCACCAGGGGCCTGGAGCAAACAGGGAGATCGAGCAGTACTTC. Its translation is CASHQGPGANREIEQYF.

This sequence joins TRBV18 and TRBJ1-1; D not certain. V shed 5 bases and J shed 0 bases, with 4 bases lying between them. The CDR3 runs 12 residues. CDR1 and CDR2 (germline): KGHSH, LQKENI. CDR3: CASSRMNTEAFF. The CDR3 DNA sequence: TGTGCCAGCTCAAGGATGAACACTGAAGCTTTCTTT.

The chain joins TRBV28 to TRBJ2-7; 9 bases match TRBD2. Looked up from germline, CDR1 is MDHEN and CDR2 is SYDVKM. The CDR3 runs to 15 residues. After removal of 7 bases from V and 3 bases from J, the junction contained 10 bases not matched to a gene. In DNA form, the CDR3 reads TGTGCCAGCACAGACGGGACTAGCAGTCGCTACGAGCAGTACTTC. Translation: CASTDGTSSRYEQYF.

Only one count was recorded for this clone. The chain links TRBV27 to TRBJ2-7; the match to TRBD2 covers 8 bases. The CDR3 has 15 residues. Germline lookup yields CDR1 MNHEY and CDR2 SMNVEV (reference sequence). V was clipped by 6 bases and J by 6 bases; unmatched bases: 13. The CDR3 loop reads CASRPWTSRRGEQYF. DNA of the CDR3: TGTGCCAGCAGGCCGTGGACTAGCCGGCGGGGCGAGCAGTACTTC.

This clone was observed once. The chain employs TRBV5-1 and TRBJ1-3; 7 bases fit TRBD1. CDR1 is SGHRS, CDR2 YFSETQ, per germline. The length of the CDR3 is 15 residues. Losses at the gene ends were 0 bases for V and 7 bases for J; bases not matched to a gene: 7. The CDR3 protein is CASSLGGTAQNTIYF. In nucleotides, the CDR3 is TGCGCCAGCAGCTTGGGTGGGACAGCCCAGAACACCATATATTTT.

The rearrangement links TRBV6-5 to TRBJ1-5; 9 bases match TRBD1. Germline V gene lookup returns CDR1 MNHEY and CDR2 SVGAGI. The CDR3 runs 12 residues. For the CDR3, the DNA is TGTGCGGCGGGGACAGGGAATCAGCCCCAGCATTTT. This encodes CAAGTGNQPQHF.

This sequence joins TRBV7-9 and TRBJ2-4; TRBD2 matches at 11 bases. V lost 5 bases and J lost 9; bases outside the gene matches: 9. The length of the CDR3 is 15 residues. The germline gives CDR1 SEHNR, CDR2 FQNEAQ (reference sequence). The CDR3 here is CASSIGSGGAGIQYF. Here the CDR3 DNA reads TGTGCCAGCAGCATCGGTAGCGGGGGGGCTGGCATTCAGTACTTC. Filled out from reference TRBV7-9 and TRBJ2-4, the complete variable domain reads DTGVSQNPRHKITKRGQNVTFRCDPISEHNRLYWYRQTLGQGPEFLTYFQNEAQLEKSRLLSDRFSAERPKGSFSTLEIQRTEQGDSAMYLCASSIGSGGAGIQYFGAGTRLSVL.

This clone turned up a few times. The CDR3 nucleotides are TGTGCCAGCAGCTTGAGGGGGACTAGCGGCAACACAGATACGCAGTATTTT. This codes for CASSLRGTSGNTDTQYF. This chain links TRBV5-6 with TRBJ2-3; TRBD2 matches at 11 bases. In germline, CDR1 is SGHDT, CDR2 YYEEEE. The CDR3 runs to 17 residues. With V trimmed by 1 base and J by 2 bases, 6 bases remained unmatched.

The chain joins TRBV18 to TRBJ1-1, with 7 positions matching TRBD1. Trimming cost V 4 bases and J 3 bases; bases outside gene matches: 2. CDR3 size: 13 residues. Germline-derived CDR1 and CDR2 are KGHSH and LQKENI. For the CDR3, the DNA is TGTGCCAGCTCACTGGGGACAGACACTGAAGCTTTCTTT. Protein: CASSLGTDTEAFF. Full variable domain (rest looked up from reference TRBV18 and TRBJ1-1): NAGVMQNPRHLVRRRGQEARLRCSPMKGHSHVYWYRQLPEEGLKFMVYLQKENIIDESGMPKERFSAEFPKEGPSILRIQQVVRGDSAAYFCASSLGTDTEAFFGQGTRLTVV.

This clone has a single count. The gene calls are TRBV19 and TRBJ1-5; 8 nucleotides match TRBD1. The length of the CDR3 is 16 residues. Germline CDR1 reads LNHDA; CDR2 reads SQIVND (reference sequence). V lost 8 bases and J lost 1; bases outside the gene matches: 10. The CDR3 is CASLRQGAWSNQPQHF. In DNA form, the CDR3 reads TGTGCCAGTCTACGGCAGGGGGCTTGGAGCAATCAGCCCCAGCATTTT.

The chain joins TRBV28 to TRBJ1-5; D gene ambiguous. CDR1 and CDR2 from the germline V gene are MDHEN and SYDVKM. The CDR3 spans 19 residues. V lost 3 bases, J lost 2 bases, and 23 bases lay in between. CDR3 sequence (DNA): TGTGCCAGCAGTTTTACCCATATCTTCCGCAAGAGGGGCAATCAGCCCCAGCATTTT. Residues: CASSFTHIFRKRGNQPQHF. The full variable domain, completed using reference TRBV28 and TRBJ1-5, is DVKVTQSSRYLVKRTGEKVFLECVQDMDHENMFWYRQDPGLGLRLIYFSYDVKMKEKGDIPEGYSVSREKKERFSLILESASTNQTSMYLCASSFTHIFRKRGNQPQHFGDGTRLSIL.

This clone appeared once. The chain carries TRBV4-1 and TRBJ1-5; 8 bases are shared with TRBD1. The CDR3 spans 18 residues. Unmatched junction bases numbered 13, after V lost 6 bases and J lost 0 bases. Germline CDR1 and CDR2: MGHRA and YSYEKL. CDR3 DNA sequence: TGCGCCAGCAGTCCCGGACAGGGAGCCCTTTATAGCAATCAGCCCCAGCATTTT. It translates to CASSPGQGALYSNQPQHF.

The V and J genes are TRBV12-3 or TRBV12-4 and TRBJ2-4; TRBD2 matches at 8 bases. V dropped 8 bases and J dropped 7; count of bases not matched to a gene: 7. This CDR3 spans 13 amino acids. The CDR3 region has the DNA TGTGCCAGCGGCACGGGGGGGCGGAACATTCAGTACTTC. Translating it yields CASGTGGRNIQYF.

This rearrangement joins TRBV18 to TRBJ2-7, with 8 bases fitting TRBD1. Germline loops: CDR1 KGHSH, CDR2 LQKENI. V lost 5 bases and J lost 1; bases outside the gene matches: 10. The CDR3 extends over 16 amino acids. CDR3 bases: TGTGCCAGCTCATTCTCCGGGGGACAGGTATCCTACGAGCAGTACTTC. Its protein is CASSFSGGQVSYEQYF. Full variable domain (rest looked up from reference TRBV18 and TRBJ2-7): NAGVMQNPRHLVRRRGQEARLRCSPMKGHSHVYWYRQLPEEGLKFMVYLQKENIIDESGMPKERFSAEFPKEGPSILRIQQVVRGDSAAYFCASSFSGGQVSYEQYFGPGTRLTVT.

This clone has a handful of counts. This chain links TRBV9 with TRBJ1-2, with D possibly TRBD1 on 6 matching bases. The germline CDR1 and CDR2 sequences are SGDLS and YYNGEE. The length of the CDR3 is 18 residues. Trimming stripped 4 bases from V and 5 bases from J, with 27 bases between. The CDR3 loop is CASSTPIERGGQVYGYTF. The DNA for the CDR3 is TGTGCCAGCAGCACCCCAATCGAACGGGGGGGCCAGGTTTATGGCTACACCTTC.

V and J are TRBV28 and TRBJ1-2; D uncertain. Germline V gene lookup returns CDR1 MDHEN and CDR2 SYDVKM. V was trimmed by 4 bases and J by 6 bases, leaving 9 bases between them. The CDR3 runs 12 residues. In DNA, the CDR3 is TGTGCCAGCAGTTCCACTAGGGATGGCTACACCTTC. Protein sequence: CASSSTRDGYTF.